Here is one T cell receptor beta chain with its context. Its specificity is not known. The sample comes from a study of cytomegalovirus exposure and HLA in healthy donors. Notes on the study in general: Roughly uniform sequencing depth across donors was assumed, possibly incorrectly.

The PCR made use of 60 Vbeta and 13 Jbeta primers. Produced via immunoSEQ multiplex PCR; TCRdb's table is partial and in-frame only. Here the sample table reports about 130,000 clones. Germline CDR1 and CDR2: MNHEY and SVGAGI. The CDR3 is made up of 15 amino acids. V gave up 0 bases and J gave up 4 bases, with 12 bases separating them. The sequencing sample was made of PBMCs. The clonotype was recovered from a woman aged 60-70 years in good health and CMV-seronegative. The chain combines TRBV6-5 with TRBJ1-2, with D hard to call. CDR3 bases: TGTGCCAGCAGTTACTCCGGCAGGCCAGCCTATGGCTACACCTTC. It is translated as CASSYSGRPAYGYTF.